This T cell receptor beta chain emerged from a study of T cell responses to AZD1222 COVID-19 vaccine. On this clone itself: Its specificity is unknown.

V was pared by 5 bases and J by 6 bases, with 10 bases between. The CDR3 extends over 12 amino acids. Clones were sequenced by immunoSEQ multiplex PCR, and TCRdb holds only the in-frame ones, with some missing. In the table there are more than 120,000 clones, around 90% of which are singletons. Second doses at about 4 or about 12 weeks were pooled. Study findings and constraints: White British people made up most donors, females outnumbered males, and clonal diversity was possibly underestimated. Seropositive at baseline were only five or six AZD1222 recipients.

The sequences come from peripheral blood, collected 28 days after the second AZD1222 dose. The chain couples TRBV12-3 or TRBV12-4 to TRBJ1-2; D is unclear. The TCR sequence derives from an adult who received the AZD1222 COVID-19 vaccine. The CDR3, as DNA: TGTGCCAGCAGTACCCCTTCCCATGGCTACACCTTC. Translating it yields CASSTPSHGYTF.